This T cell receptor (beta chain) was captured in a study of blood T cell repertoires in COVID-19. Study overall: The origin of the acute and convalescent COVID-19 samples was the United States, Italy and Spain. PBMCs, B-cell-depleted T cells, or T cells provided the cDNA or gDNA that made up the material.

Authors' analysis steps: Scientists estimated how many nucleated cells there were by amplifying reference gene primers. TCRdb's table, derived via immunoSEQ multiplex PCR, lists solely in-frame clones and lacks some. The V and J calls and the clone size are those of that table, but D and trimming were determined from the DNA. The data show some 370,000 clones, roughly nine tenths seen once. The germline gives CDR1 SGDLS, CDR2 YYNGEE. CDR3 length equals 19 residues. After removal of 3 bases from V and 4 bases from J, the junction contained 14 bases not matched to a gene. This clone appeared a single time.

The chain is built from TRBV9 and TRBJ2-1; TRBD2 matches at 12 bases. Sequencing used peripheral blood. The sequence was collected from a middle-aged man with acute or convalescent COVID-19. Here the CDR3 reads CASSAPTSGRSLAYNEQFF. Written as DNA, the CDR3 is TGTGCCAGCAGCGCTCCGACTAGCGGGAGATCGCTGGCTTACAATGAGCAGTTCTTC. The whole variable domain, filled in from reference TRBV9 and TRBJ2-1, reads DSGVTQTPKHLITATGQRVTLRCSPRSGDLSVYWYQQSLDQGLQFLIQYYNGEERAKGNILERFSAQQFPDLHSELNLSSLELGDSALYFCASSAPTSGRSLAYNEQFFGPGTRLTVL.